These 20 T cell receptor beta chains were sequenced from one sample in a study of T cells in Graves' hyperthyroidism and ophthalmopathy. RNA transcripts were the template for amplifying TCR beta CDR3 regions. HTBI primers drove first-round RT-PCR of the TCR CDR3. TCRdb reprocessed the multiplex PCR reads with MiXCR, giving one entry per CDR3 protein. The profile shows hundreds of thousands of distinct CDR3 sequences, under 15% of them singletons. Sequenced material: blood. All receptors derive from a man between 18 and 29 years old with Graves' ophthalmopathy.

This clonotype has a count of ten or more. The chain has TRBV24-1 and TRBJ2-3, with D maybe TRBD2 (7 bases). CDR3 length equals 23 residues. Germline V gives CDR1 KGHDR, CDR2 SFDVKD. The V gene lost 7 bases and the J gene lost 2 bases, with 39 bases spanning the gap. CDR3 nucleotides: TGTGCCACCAGCACCGTTGAAGAGGCCACCTGGGGGCTGACTAGCCCCTACACAGATACGCAGTATTTT. Translating gives CATSTVEEATWGLTSPYTDTQYF.

The chain couples TRBV20-1 to TRBJ2-4; TRBD1 matches 10 bases. Losses at the gene ends were 6 bases for V and 0 bases for J; bases not matched to a gene: 5. This CDR3 comprises 15 residues. CDR1 is DFQATT and CDR2 is SNEGSKA in the germline V gene (reference sequence). The CDR3 DNA reads TGCAGTGCGGGGACAGGGGCCCTAGCCAAAAACATTCAGTACTTC. Encoded protein: CSAGTGALAKNIQYF.

This clonotype was counted many times. This CDR3 reads CASSIGWTGRPMNTEAFF. In DNA, the CDR3 is TGTGCCAGTAGTATTGGTTGGACAGGGAGGCCCATGAACACTGAAGCTTTCTTT. The chain joins TRBV19 to TRBJ1-1; 8 bases align to TRBD1. The junction had 12 bases not matched to a gene; V was cut back by 3 bases and J by 0 bases. The CDR3 contains 18 residues. The V gene's germline CDR1 is LNHDA and CDR2 SQIVND (reference sequence).

On this clonotype itself: A much more abundant neighbour one base away suggests this may be a read error. The V call is TRBV7-2, the J call TRBJ2-1; D is unclear. Per germline, CDR1 SGHTA and CDR2 FQGNSA. The CDR3 is 16 residues long. The CDR3 loop is CASSPLRRSSYNEQSF. The CDR3 DNA reads TGTGCCAGCAGCCCGCTTAGGAGAAGCTCCTACAATGAGCAGTCCTTC.

At least ten counts were recorded for this clonotype. The rearrangement links TRBV6-1 to TRBJ2-3, with 7 bases identical to TRBD1. V lost 4 bases and J lost 4; bases outside the gene matches: 8. The CDR3 contains 15 residues. In germline, CDR1 is MNHNS, CDR2 SASEGT. CDR3 bases: TGTGCCAGCAGTGCGGTGACAGGGATGGCAGATACGCAGTATTTT. It specifies CASSAVTGMADTQYF.

The chain carries TRBV5-1 and TRBJ1-2; D is ambiguous. The CDR3 is made up of 15 amino acids. The V end lost 0 bases, the J end lost 3 bases, and 12 bases lay between the germline ends. Looked up from germline, CDR1 is SGHRS and CDR2 is YFSETQ. The CDR3 loop is CASSLVGVGDYGYTF. The CDR3 nucleotides are TGCGCCAGCAGCTTGGTCGGAGTAGGCGACTATGGCTACACCTTC.

The chain recombines TRBV20-1 with TRBJ1-1, with D possibly being TRBD1 (5 bases). V was trimmed by 6 bases and J by 11 bases, leaving 19 bases between them. CDR3 length: 12 amino acids. Germline V gene lookup returns CDR1 DFQATT and CDR2 SNEGSKA (reference sequence). The CDR3 nucleotides are TGCAGTGCCGGACCGGGACCTCGTAATGCTTTCTTT. Translation: CSAGPGPRNAFF.

As regards this clonotype: Given a much more abundant clone one base away, this may be a read error. The chain couples TRBV27 to TRBJ2-7; 9 bases align to TRBD2. This CDR3 is 17 amino acids long. Per germline, CDR1 MNHEY and CDR2 SMNVEV (reference sequence). After removal of 6 bases from V and 1 base from J, the junction contained 13 bases not matched to a gene. DNA for the CDR3: TGTGCCAGCAGCCCAGGGATTAGCGGGAGTTGGTCCTACGAGCAGTACTTC. Translated: CASSPGISGSWSYEQYF.

This clonotype has a count of ten or more. The CDR3, as DNA: TGTGCCAGCAGTCAGACGGATCAGCCCCAGCATTTT. Translated, it gives CASSQTDQPQHF. The rearrangement links TRBV28 to TRBJ1-5; D unclear. The CDR3 has 12 amino acids. V lost 5 bases to trimming and J lost 5 bases, with 7 bases between them. The germline gives CDR1 MDHEN, CDR2 SYDVKM.

The chain links TRBV7-2 to TRBJ1-2, with TRBD1 matching over 10 bases. V was clipped by 3 bases and J by 8 bases; unmatched bases: 12. This CDR3 contains 16 residues. The germline CDR1 and CDR2 sequences are SGHTA and FQGNSA. The CDR3 nucleotides are TGTGCCAGCAGCTTCAAGGGCAGACAGGGGGCGAGGGGCTACACCTTC. It is translated as CASSFKGRQGARGYTF.

This clonotype occurred many times. The chain carries TRBV7-6 and TRBJ2-1; 10 positions agree with TRBD1. After removal of 8 bases from V and 9 bases from J, the junction contained 13 bases not matched to a gene. The CDR3 spans 15 residues. The germline V gene encodes CDR1 SGHVS and CDR2 FNYEAQ. CDR3 nucleotides: TGTGCCAGCGCCAACAAAGGGACAGGGGCAATTGAGCAGTTCTTC. This encodes CASANKGTGAIEQFF.

This clonotype was recorded a few times. The chain is built from TRBV14 and TRBJ2-7; 7 positions agree with TRBD1. The CDR3 contains 13 residues. Germline V gene data show CDR1 as SGHDN and CDR2 as FVKESK. V gave up 1 base and J gave up 6 bases; unmatched junction bases: 3. The CDR3 loop reads CASSQGYRGEQYF. In DNA form, the CDR3 reads TGTGCCAGCAGCCAAGGGTACAGGGGCGAGCAGTACTTC.

This clonotype was counted between two and nine times. The chain joins TRBV10-3 to TRBJ1-5; D is undetermined. Per germline, CDR1 ENHRY and CDR2 SYGVKD. The CDR3 length is 13 residues. The ends were cut back, 3 bases at V and 0 bases at J, with 3 bases in the middle. This CDR3 reads CAISDSSNQPQHF. CDR3 DNA sequence: TGTGCCATCAGTGACAGTAGCAATCAGCCCCAGCATTTT.

This clonotype came up many times. The CDR3 reads CASSLATQAFSGANVLTF. In DNA, the CDR3 is TGTGCCAGCAGCCTAGCGACACAAGCCTTCTCTGGGGCCAACGTCCTGACTTTC. The rearrangement joins TRBV28 to TRBJ2-6, with a possible D match to TRBD2 (6 bases). This CDR3 has 18 residues. Trimming took off 6 bases at V and 0 bases at J, with 18 bases between the two ends. Germline V CDR1 and CDR2: MDHEN, SYDVKM.

The chain carries TRBV15 and TRBJ2-7, with TRBD1 identical over 7 bases. CDR1 and CDR2 from the germline V gene are LNHNV and YYDKDF (reference sequence). The CDR3 runs to 15 residues. The ends lost 5 bases at V and 3 bases at J; junction bases unmatched: 10. CDR3 nucleotide sequence: TGTGCCACCAGCTCCTACCCGGGACAGTACTACGAGCAGTACTTC. Protein sequence: CATSSYPGQYYEQYF. The entire variable domain, with the rest obtained from reference TRBV15 and TRBJ2-7, is as follows: DAMVIQNPRYQVTQFGKPVTLSCSQTLNHNVMYWYQQKSSQAPKLLFHYYDKDFNNEADTPDNFQSRRPNTSFCFLDIRSPGLGDTAMYLCATSSYPGQYYEQYFGPGTRLTVT.

This clonotype was seen repeatedly, ten times or more. The genes are TRBV7-2 and TRBJ1-2, with D unresolved. The CDR3 loop spans 13 amino acids. CDR1 is SGHTA and CDR2 is FQGNSA in the germline V gene. Trimming removed 10 bases at V and 4 bases at J, with 16 bases between. Written as DNA, the CDR3 is TGTGCCACCTCCCTTGACGGTCTCTATGGCTACACCTTC. Residues: CATSLDGLYGYTF.

This clonotype was recorded many times. The V gene is TRBV6-6, the J gene TRBJ2-7, with TRBD2 matching over 11 bases. The CDR3 extends over 18 amino acids. The V and J ends lost 0 bases and 1 base, in that order; junction bases with no gene match: 8. Looked up from germline, CDR1 is MNHNY and CDR2 is SVGAGI (reference sequence). CDR3 coding DNA: TGTGCCAGCAGTTACTCAGGTAGCGGGAGGGCCGAATCCTACGAGCAGTACTTC. Translation: CASSYSGSGRAESYEQYF.

This clonotype occurred a few times. For the CDR3, the DNA is TGTGCCAGCAGTCTCTTTCTCGGGACAGGGAATGAAAAACTGTTTTTT. It yields the protein CASSLFLGTGNEKLFF. This chain connects TRBV3-1 to TRBJ1-4; 9 bases map to TRBD1. The length of the CDR3 is 16 residues. Germline CDR1 LGHDT, CDR2 YNNKEL (reference sequence). The trim removed 6 bases at V and 5 bases at J, leaving 10 bases unmatched.

This clonotype has ten or more counts. The chain links TRBV7-9 to TRBJ2-5; D gene ambiguous. The CDR3 length is 14 residues. The germline V gene has CDR1 SEHNR and CDR2 FQNEAQ (reference sequence). Trimming removed 4 bases at V and 5 bases at J, with 14 bases between. The CDR3 bases are TGTGCCAGCAGCTCTCGGTACTCCATGGAGACCCAGTACTTC. As protein: CASSSRYSMETQYF.

This clonotype was detected a few times. This chain joins TRBV18 and TRBJ2-5; D possibly corresponds to TRBD2 (5 bases). Germline-derived CDR1 and CDR2 are KGHSH and LQKENI. Trimming pared 0 bases from V and 7 bases from J, leaving 24 bases between. CDR3 size: 18 residues. The CDR3 sequence: CASSPPGGAGEVLLTQYF. For the CDR3, the DNA is TGTGCCAGCTCACCACCTGGTGGTGCGGGCGAAGTTCTGTTGACCCAGTACTTC.